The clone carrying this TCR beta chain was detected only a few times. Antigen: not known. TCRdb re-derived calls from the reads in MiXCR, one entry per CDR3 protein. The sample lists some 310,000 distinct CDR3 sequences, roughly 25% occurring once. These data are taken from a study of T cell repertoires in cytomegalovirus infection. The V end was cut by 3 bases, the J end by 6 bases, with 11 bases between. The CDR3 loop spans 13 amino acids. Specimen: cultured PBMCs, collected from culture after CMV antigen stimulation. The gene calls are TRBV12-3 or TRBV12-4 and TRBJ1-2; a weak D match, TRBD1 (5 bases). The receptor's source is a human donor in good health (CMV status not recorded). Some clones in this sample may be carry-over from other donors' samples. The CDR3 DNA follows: TGTGCCAGCAGTTTTGGCCAGGGCAATGGCTACACCTTC. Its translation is CASSFGQGNGYTF.